This TCR beta chain was found in a study of blood T cell repertoires in COVID-19. Turning to the study itself: Samples taken during acute and convalescent COVID-19 were collected in the United States, Italy and Spain.

V lost 3 bases and J lost 0; bases outside the gene matches: 3. Germline CDR1 KGHSH, CDR2 LQKENI. CDR3 length: 15 amino acids. Generated by immunoSEQ multiplex PCR, the TCRdb table keeps only in-frame clones and is missing some. The sample has 100,000 to 120,000 clones, approximately 82% seen once. Material for sequencing was peripheral blood. The clonotype originates from a woman of 80 years or more with acute or convalescent COVID-19. V is TRBV18 and J is TRBJ1-1; 8 bases map to TRBD1. The CDR3 region is CASSPVTGVNTEAFF. As DNA, the CDR3 is TGTGCCAGCTCACCGGTGACAGGGGTGAACACTGAAGCTTTCTTT.